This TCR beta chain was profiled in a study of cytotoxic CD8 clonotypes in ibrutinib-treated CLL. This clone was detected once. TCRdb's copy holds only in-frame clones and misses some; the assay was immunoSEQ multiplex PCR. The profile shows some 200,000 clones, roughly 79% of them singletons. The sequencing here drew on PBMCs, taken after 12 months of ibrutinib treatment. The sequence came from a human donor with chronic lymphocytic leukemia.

This CDR3 is CASSREQGWRNYGYTF. In nucleotides, the CDR3 is TGCGCCAGCAGCCGGGAGCAGGGATGGCGGAACTATGGCTACACCTTC. This chain connects TRBV5-1 to TRBJ1-2, with D perhaps TRBD1 (5 bases). Germline-derived CDR1 and CDR2 are SGHRS and YFSETQ. Between the trimmed V and J ends, which lost 4 bases and 2 bases, there was a span of 18 bases. The CDR3 totals 16 residues.